This T cell receptor beta chain was recorded in a study of blood T cell repertoires in COVID-19. In the study overall: The analysed material was cDNA or gDNA that came from T cells, B-cell-depleted T cells, or PBMCs.

Cohort assignment relied on participant-reported clinical history. Under the authors' procedure: Reference gene primers were amplified, and this amplification served to estimate nucleated cell counts. The repertoire was sequenced with immunoSEQ multiplex PCR; TCRdb's copy has only in-frame clones and lacks some. V and J calls plus clone size are reproduced from that table; the DNA served to infer D and trimming. The sample consists of about 410,000 clones, 80% to 95% of them appearing once. Losses at the gene ends were 2 bases for V and 6 bases for J; bases not matched to a gene: 7. Germline V gene data show CDR1 as SGHRS and CDR2 as YFSETQ. This CDR3 contains 15 residues.

The chain joins TRBV5-1 to TRBJ2-5; 10 nucleotides align to TRBD2. The receptor was isolated from a man aged 18 to 29 who had recovered from COVID-19. The material sequenced was PBMCs or T cells enriched from blood (not recorded which). CDR3 loop: CASSLSASGGQTQYF. CDR3 bases: TGCGCCAGCAGCTTATCGGCTAGCGGGGGACAGACCCAGTACTTC.